The rows below give T cell receptor beta chains drawn from one sample of a study of blood T cell repertoires in COVID-19. Sequenced by immunoSEQ multiplex PCR; TCRdb stores in-frame clones only, minus some. Counted here are about 220,000 clones, about 85% occurring once; the ten biggest clones make up roughly 2.5%. The sample comprised PBMCs or T cells enriched from blood (not recorded which). The receptor source for this set is a woman aged 25 to 39 who had recovered from COVID-19. CDR3s include the opening cysteine and the closing phenylalanine or tryptophan. A D gene is named only where the DNA matches it firmly. Rows give clone size only sometimes, using once, few, many, or a class for an expanded clone.

TRBD1	TRBV5-1	NA	TRBJ2-1	CASSGGTGGEIIYNEQFF	TGCGCCAGCAGCGGAGGGACAGGGGGCGAAATAATCTACAATGAGCAGTTCTTC
NA	TRBV12-3/TRBV12-4	once	TRBJ1-5	CASTYSNQPQHF	TGTGCCAGCACCTATAGCAATCAGCCCCAGCATTTT
TRBD1	TRBV7-3	NA	TRBJ1-1	CASSSDRGTEAFF	TGTGCCAGCAGCTCTGACAGGGGAACTGAAGCTTTCTTT
NA	TRBV3-1/TRBV3-2	NA	TRBJ1-4	CASRRATNEKLFF	TGTGCCAGCAGACGAGCAACTAATGAAAAACTGTTTTTT
NA	TRBV27	few	TRBJ2-7	CASSPYPSPNLYEQYF	TGTGCCAGCAGTCCCTATCCTAGCCCAAACCTTTACGAGCAGTACTTC
NA	TRBV19	NA	TRBJ1-1	CASSIDQGGEAFF	TGTGCCAGTAGTATAGATCAGGGCGGTGAAGCTTTCTTT
TRBD1	TRBV25-1	NA	TRBJ2-5	CASSVLRDRGQSQYF	TGTGCCAGCAGTGTTCTCCGGGACAGGGGGCAATCCCAGTACTTC
NA	TRBV19	NA	TRBJ2-4	CASSIPPVSGKTPLAKNIQYF	TGTGCCAGTAGTATTCCCCCTGTCTCAGGGAAGACGCCTCTAGCCAAAAACATTCAGTACTTC
NA	TRBV9	NA	TRBJ2-5	CASTSGGQETQYF	TGTGCCAGCACTTCGGGTGGGCAAGAGACCCAGTACTTC
TRBD1	TRBV7-8	NA	TRBJ1-6	CASSSRQGGGSPLHF	TGTGCCAGCAGCTCTAGACAGGGGGGTGGTTCACCCCTCCACTTT
NA	TRBV7-2	NA	TRBJ1-1	CASSLNPPPGTEAFF	TGTGCCAGCAGCTTAAATCCCCCACCCGGCACTGAAGCTTTCTTT
NA	TRBV7-2	NA	TRBJ1-1	CASSEVPRTEAFF	TGTGCCAGCAGCGAGGTTCCTAGAACTGAAGCTTTCTTT
NA	TRBV6-1	NA	TRBJ2-1	CASSEAGRDNEQFF	TGTGCCAGCAGTGAAGCGGGCAGGGATAATGAGCAGTTCTTC